This T cell receptor beta chain derives from a study of blood T cell repertoires in COVID-19. Study as a whole: From the United States, Italy and Spain came samples of acute and convalescent COVID-19.

The CDR3 is 15 residues long. Trimming removed 1 base from V and 0 bases from J, with 10 bases in between. CDR1 and CDR2 (germline): MNHNS, SASEGT. Original processing methods: Researchers report that nucleated cell counts were estimated from reference gene primer amplification. The protocol was immunoSEQ multiplex PCR, while the TCRdb copy is restricted to in-frame clones and leaves out a portion. That table supplies the V and J calls and clone size; D and trimming were determined from the DNA. The table records around 270,000 clones, approximately 90% of them present only once. The clonotype originates from a man younger than 40 with acute or convalescent COVID-19. Sequencing was done on a sample of peripheral blood. The V gene is TRBV6-1, the J gene TRBJ2-7; unclear D gene. In DNA form, the CDR3 reads TGTGCCAGCAGTGAAGGTTCCCATAGCTCCTACGAGCAGTACTTC. Protein: CASSEGSHSSYEQYF.